One and the same sample provided the 18 T cell receptor beta chains below, sequenced in a study of blood T cell repertoires in COVID-19 (dated by TCRdb to the early 2020s). The library came from the immunoSEQ multiplex PCR assay. This immuneACCESS table, as held by TCRdb, lists in-frame sequences with V and J called but not all clones. Of the missing ones, under half trace to an unresolved V gene in checked studies; the others have no known cause. This sample lists some 380,000 clones; over 75% were detected once. Jointly, the top ten make up approximately 2.1% of the sample. The sequenced material came from PBMCs or T cells enriched from blood (not recorded which). The receptors were gathered from a woman in her thirties or forties with acute COVID-19.

The chain links TRBV6-5 to TRBJ2-5; 15 positions agree with TRBD2. J gave up 4 bases and V 1 base, and 1 base lay outside the gene matches. CDR3 length: 16 residues. Germline loops: CDR1 MNHEY, CDR2 SVGAGI. Here the CDR3 reads CASSYWGLAGGETQYF. The CDR3 coding sequence is TGTGCCAGCAGTTACTGGGGACTAGCGGGGGGAGAGACCCAGTACTTC.

This chain's CDR3 is CASSWHRDTEAFF. CDR3 nucleotides: TGCGCCAGCAGCTGGCACAGAGACACTGAAGCTTTCTTT. The chain links TRBV4-1 to TRBJ1-1; D uncertain. Germline V gene sequence: CDR1 MGHRA, CDR2 YSYEKL. The CDR3 loop spans 13 amino acids. Between the trimmed V and J ends, which lost 5 bases and 3 bases, there was a span of 10 bases.

The chain carries TRBV3-1 (or the pseudogene TRBV3-2) and TRBJ2-3; D gene ambiguous. The V end was cut by 4 bases, the J end by 5 bases, with 13 bases between. This CDR3 region has 14 residues. Germline V gene sequence: CDR1 LGHDT, CDR2 YNNKEL (reference sequence). The CDR3: CASSPVLAVDTQYF. CDR3 nucleotides: TGTGCCAGCAGCCCCGTCTTAGCTGTAGATACGCAGTATTTT.

This chain links TRBV5-5 with TRBJ1-2, with D maybe TRBD1 (6 bases). V lost 0 bases to trimming and J lost 8 bases, with 17 bases between them. Germline V lookup: CDR1 SGHKS, CDR2 YYEKEE (reference sequence). The CDR3 is made up of 15 amino acids. CDR3 region: CASSLVPRGFEGYTF. As DNA, the CDR3 is TGTGCCAGCAGCTTGGTTCCCAGGGGCTTTGAAGGCTACACCTTC.

The chain combines TRBV4-1 with TRBJ1-2; 12 nucleotides align to TRBD1. The CDR3 has 18 amino acids. In germline, CDR1 is MGHRA, CDR2 YSYEKL. After removal of 0 bases from V and 2 bases from J, the junction contained 7 bases not matched to a gene. The CDR3 bases are TGCGCCAGCAGCCAAGACCGGGACAGGGGGCGCGGGAACTATGGCTACACCTTC. Its translation: CASSQDRDRGRGNYGYTF.

The chain couples TRBV30 to TRBJ2-7; the D gene is possibly TRBD2 (6 bases). Between the trimmed V and J ends, which lost 1 base and 5 bases, there was a span of 9 bases. This CDR3 region has 12 residues. Germline CDR1 reads GTSNPN; CDR2 reads SVGIG (reference sequence). CDR3 nucleotide sequence: TGTGCCTGGAGTGGGCGGGACGACGAGCAGTACTTC. Its protein is CAWSGRDDEQYF.

This chain links TRBV12-5 with TRBJ1-2; 8 bases are a match to TRBD1. J lost 5 bases, V lost 2 bases, and 4 bases had no gene match. The CDR3 has 14 amino acids. Germline loops: CDR1 LGHNT, CDR2 FRNRAP. CDR3 nucleotide sequence: TGTGCTAGTGGTTTGCCCGGACAGGGTTATGGCTACACCTTC. It is translated as CASGLPGQGYGYTF.

The chain employs TRBV5-1 and TRBJ1-3; possible D gene TRBD1, 6 bases. Per germline, CDR1 SGHRS and CDR2 YFSETQ. This CDR3 has 14 residues. The germline V and J ends were trimmed by 1 base and 2 bases, with 7 bases remaining between them. The CDR3 nucleotides read TGCGCCAGCAGCTTGACAGGGACTGGAAACACCATATATTTT. Protein: CASSLTGTGNTIYF.

This chain links TRBV6-6 with TRBJ1-6; a weak D match, TRBD1 (6 bases). Germline values: CDR1 MNHNY, CDR2 SVGAGI (reference sequence). The CDR3 consists of 14 residues. V was shortened by 3 bases and J by 5 bases, with 8 bases between the two germline ends. CDR3 in DNA: TGTGCCAGCAGTTATACAGGGAATAATTCACCCCTCCACTTT. Translation: CASSYTGNNSPLHF.

The chain uses TRBV5-4 and TRBJ2-1; the match to TRBD1 covers 10 bases. The CDR3 runs to 16 residues. Germline V CDR1 and CDR2: SGHNT, YYREEE (reference sequence). J gave up 7 bases and V 4 bases, and 11 bases lay outside the gene matches. The CDR3 is CASSLGGGQGINEQFF. In DNA, the CDR3 is TGTGCCAGCAGCCTAGGAGGGGGACAGGGGATTAATGAGCAGTTCTTC.

This clone has just one count. This rearrangement joins TRBV3-1 (or the pseudogene TRBV3-2) to TRBJ2-2; 12 positions match TRBD2. This CDR3 is built from 20 residues. Germline-derived CDR1 and CDR2 are LGHDT and YNNKEL (reference sequence). The J segment lost 2 bases and the V segment lost 0 bases, leaving 10 bases of the junction unmatched. CDR3 nucleotides: TGTGCCAGCAGCCAAGAAGGATTAGGACTAGCGGGGACTAACACCGGGGAGCTGTTTTTT. This translates into CASSQEGLGLAGTNTGELFF.

The chain couples TRBV10-3 to TRBJ2-3, with unresolved D. The germline V gene has CDR1 ENHRY and CDR2 SYGVKD. CDR3 length: 14 residues. Trimming stripped 3 bases from V and 6 bases from J, with 13 bases between. Here the CDR3 DNA reads TGTGCCATCAGTGATCGCGGCAGAACGGATACGCAGTATTTT. It codes for CAISDRGRTDTQYF.

The V gene is TRBV5-1, the J gene TRBJ2-1; TRBD2 aligns across 10 bases. Unmatched junction bases numbered 6, after V lost 4 bases and J lost 2 bases. This CDR3 comprises 16 residues. Germline V gene lookup returns CDR1 SGHRS and CDR2 YFSETQ. This chain's CDR3 is CASSDIAGGAYNEQFF. The CDR3 bases are TGCGCCAGCAGCGATATAGCGGGGGGAGCCTACAATGAGCAGTTCTTC. Together with reference TRBV5-1 and TRBJ2-1, the CDR3 gives the full variable domain: KAGVTQTPRYLIKTRGQQVTLSCSPISGHRSVSWYQQTPGQGLQFLFEYFSETQRNKGNFPGRFSGRQFSNSRSEMNVSTLELGDSALYLCASSDIAGGAYNEQFFGPGTRLTVL.

This clone was detected once. This chain uses TRBV28 with TRBJ1-2, with a possible D match to TRBD1 (6 bases). Trimming stripped 6 bases from V and 8 bases from J, with 10 bases between. The CDR3 is 11 residues long. Germline V gives CDR1 MDHEN, CDR2 SYDVKM. This chain's CDR3 is CASRLTGGYTF. The CDR3 DNA reads TGTGCCAGCAGGTTGACAGGCGGCTACACCTTC.

The chain carries TRBV10-1 and TRBJ2-4; TRBD1 is a possible D gene (6 bases). This CDR3 is 14 amino acids long. V lost 10 bases to trimming and J lost 1 base, with 14 bases between them. Germline CDR1 WNHNN, CDR2 SYGVQD (reference sequence). CDR3 DNA: TGCGCCAACCTACAGGGTTTGGCCAAAAACATTCAGTACTTC. This encodes CANLQGLAKNIQYF.

The gene calls are TRBV5-1 and TRBJ2-7, with 8 bases fitting TRBD1. J lost 1 base, V lost 4 bases, and 10 bases had no gene match. The CDR3 is 16 amino acids. CDR1 is SGHRS, CDR2 YFSETQ, per germline. The DNA of the CDR3 is TGCGCCAGCAGCAAGGAGGCAGGGGGCCTGTCCTACGAGCAGTACTTC. It specifies CASSKEAGGLSYEQYF.

The gene calls are TRBV4-1 and TRBJ1-1, with D perhaps TRBD1 (6 bases). The CDR3 is 15 residues long. V gave up 1 base and J gave up 1 base, with 10 bases separating them. The germline CDR1 and CDR2 sequences are MGHRA and YSYEKL. CDR3: CASSQGVGGNTEAFF. The DNA for the CDR3 is TGCGCCAGCAGCCAAGGCGTAGGGGGGAACACTGAAGCTTTCTTT.

This clone was observed a single time. The J gene is TRBJ1-1, the V gene TRBV13, with D perhaps TRBD1 (6 bases). This CDR3 region has 13 residues. Germline CDR1 and CDR2: PRHDT and FYEKMQ (reference sequence). Between the trimmed V and J ends, which lost 5 bases and 4 bases, there was a span of 11 bases. CDR3 nucleotides: TGTGCCAGCAGCGTAGAACAGGGCACTGAAGCTTTCTTT. Translated, it gives CASSVEQGTEAFF. Full variable domain (missing parts from reference TRBV13 and TRBJ1-1): AAGVIQSPRHLIKEKRETATLKCYPIPRHDTVYWYQQGPGQDPQFLISFYEKMQSDKGSIPDRFSAQQFSDYHSELNMSSLELGDSALYFCASSVEQGTEAFFGQGTRLTVV.